This TCR beta chain was sequenced in a study of blood T cell repertoires in COVID-19. Whole-study context: Researchers got acute and convalescent COVID-19 samples from the United States, Italy and Spain. The analysed material was cDNA or gDNA that came from T cells, B-cell-depleted T cells, or PBMCs.

During active infection, Seattle patients enrolled and were then monitored through disease. This CDR3 region has 13 residues. V dropped 5 bases and J dropped 9; count of bases not matched to a gene: 10. CDR1 is SGHTA, CDR2 FQGNSA, per germline. Authors' data handling: Estimation of nucleated cell counts was performed using reference gene primer amplification. Generated by immunoSEQ multiplex PCR, the TCRdb table keeps only in-frame clones and is missing some. D and trimming come from the DNA, and the V and J calls and clone size come from that table. The repertoire holds some 140,000 clones, around 82% seen once, with 0.55% to 0.75% in the top ten.

The source material was peripheral blood. The chain combines TRBV7-2 with TRBJ2-7; 7 bases align to TRBD1. The source is a man in his sixties with COVID-19, enrolled during active disease. The CDR3 loop reads CASSPYDRAGQYF. The CDR3, as DNA: TGTGCCAGCAGCCCTTACGACAGGGCTGGGCAGTACTTC. The entire variable domain, with the rest obtained from reference TRBV7-2 and TRBJ2-7, is as follows: GAGVSQSPSNKVTEKGKDVELRCDPISGHTALYWYRQSLGQGLEFLIYFQGNSAPDKSGLPSDRFSAERTGGSVSTLTIQRTQQEDSAVYLCASSPYDRAGQYFGPGTRLTVT.